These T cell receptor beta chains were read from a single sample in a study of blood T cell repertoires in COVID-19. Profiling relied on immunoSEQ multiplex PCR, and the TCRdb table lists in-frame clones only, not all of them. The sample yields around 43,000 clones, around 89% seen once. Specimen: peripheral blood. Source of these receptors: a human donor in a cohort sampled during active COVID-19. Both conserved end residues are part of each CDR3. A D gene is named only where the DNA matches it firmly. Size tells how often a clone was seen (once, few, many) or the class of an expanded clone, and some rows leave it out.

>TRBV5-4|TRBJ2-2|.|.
CASSLFGNTGELFF
TGTGCCAGCAGCTTGTTCGGGAACACCGGGGAGCTGTTTTTT
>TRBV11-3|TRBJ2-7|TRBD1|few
CASSLRDRAYEQYF
TGTGCCAGCAGCTTGAGGGACAGAGCCTACGAGCAGTACTTC
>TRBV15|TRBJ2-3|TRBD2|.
CATRSGGGTDTRYF
TGTGCCACCCGTAGCGGGGGGGGAACAGATACGCGGTATTTT
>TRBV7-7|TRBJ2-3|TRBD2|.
CASSLAPGGRAGTDTQYF
TGTGCTAGCAGCTTAGCTCCGGGCGGGAGGGCCGGCACAGATACGCAGTATTTT
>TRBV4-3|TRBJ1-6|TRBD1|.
CASSQPPGQGGNNSPLHF
TGCGCCAGCAGCCAACCTCCGGGACAGGGGGGGAATAATTCACCCCTCCACTTT
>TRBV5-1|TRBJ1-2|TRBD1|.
CASSLGRGQYYTF
TGCGCCAGCAGCTTGGGGCGGGGACAGTACTACACCTTC
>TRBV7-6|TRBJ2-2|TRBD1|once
CASSAQGAGTGELFF
TGTGCCAGCAGTGCCCAGGGGGCGGGAACCGGGGAGCTGTTTTTT
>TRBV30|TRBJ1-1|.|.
CAWLDILNTEAFF
TGTGCCTGGTTGGACATCTTGAACACTGAAGCTTTCTTT
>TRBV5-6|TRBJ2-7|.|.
CASSLVQGWYEQYF
TGTGCCAGCAGCTTGGTACAGGGTTGGTACGAGCAGTACTTC
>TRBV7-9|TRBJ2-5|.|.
CASSFPETQYF
TGTGCCAGCAGCTTTCCGGAGACCCAGTACTTC
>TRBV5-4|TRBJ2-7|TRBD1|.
CASSLGQGEQYF
TGTGCCAGCAGCCTGGGACAGGGCGAGCAGTACTTC
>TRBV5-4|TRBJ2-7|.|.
CASSLGGSYYEQYF
TGTGCCAGCAGCTTAGGAGGGTCCTACTACGAGCAGTACTTC
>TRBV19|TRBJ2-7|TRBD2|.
CASSTWTSGSYEQYF
TGTGCCAGTAGTACCTGGACTAGCGGATCCTACGAGCAGTACTTC
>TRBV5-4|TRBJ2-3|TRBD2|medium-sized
CASSGRTSGRDTQYF
TGTGCCAGCAGCGGGAGGACTAGCGGGAGAGATACGCAGTATTTT
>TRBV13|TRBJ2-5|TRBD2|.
CASSPRGTQETQYF
TGTGCCAGCAGCCCGCGGGGGACCCAAGAGACCCAGTACTTC
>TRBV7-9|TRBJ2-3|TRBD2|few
CASSLTTSGVVSTDTQYF
TGTGCCAGCAGCTTAACGACTAGCGGGGTCGTCAGCACAGATACGCAGTATTTT
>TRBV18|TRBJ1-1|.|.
CASSPRESEAFF
TGTGCCAGCTCACCCCGAGAATCTGAAGCTTTCTTT
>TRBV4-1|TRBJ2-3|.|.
CASSQDQGSLAGTQYF
TGCGCCAGCAGCCAAGATCAGGGGAGTCTAGCAGGTACGCAGTATTTT
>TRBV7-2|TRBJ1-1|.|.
CASSFSSNTEAFF
TGTGCCAGCAGCTTTAGTTCGAACACTGAAGCTTTCTTT
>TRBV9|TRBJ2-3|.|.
CASSVETGLGLDTQYF
TGTGCCAGCAGCGTCGAAACAGGCCTGGGCTTAGATACGCAGTATTTT
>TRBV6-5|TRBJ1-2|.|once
CASSRVRMDYGYTF
TGTGCCAGCAGCCGGGTGCGCATGGACTATGGCTACACCTTC
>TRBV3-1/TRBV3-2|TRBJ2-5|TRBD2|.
CASSQALAGAGETQYF
TGTGCCAGCAGCCAAGCCCTAGCGGGAGCGGGGGAGACCCAGTACTTC
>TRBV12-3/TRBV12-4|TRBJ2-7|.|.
CASRSGGAYEQYF
TGTGCCAGCAGATCCGGCGGCGCCTACGAGCAGTACTTC
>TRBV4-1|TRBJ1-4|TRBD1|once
CASSQTGTANEKLFF
TGCGCCAGCAGCCAGACCGGGACAGCTAATGAAAAACTGTTTTTT
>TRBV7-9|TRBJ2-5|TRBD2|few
CASSLVGGIGETQYF
TGTGCCAGCAGCTTAGTGGGAGGGATTGGAGAGACCCAGTACTTC
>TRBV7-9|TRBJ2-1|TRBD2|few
CASRSGLAGPYNEQFF
TGTGCCAGCAGATCTGGACTAGCGGGACCGTACAATGAGCAGTTCTTC
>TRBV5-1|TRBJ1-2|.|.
CAVVPRYGYTF
TGCGCCGTAGTCCCTAGGTATGGCTACACCTTC
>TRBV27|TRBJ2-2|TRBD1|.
CASSFTGGNTGELFF
TGTGCCAGCAGTTTTACAGGGGGCAACACCGGGGAGCTGTTTTTT
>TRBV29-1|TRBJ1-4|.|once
CSADPTGSQEKLFF
TGCAGCGCCGACCCGACAGGCTCGCAAGAAAAACTGTTTTTT
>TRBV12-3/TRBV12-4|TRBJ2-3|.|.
CASDSDTQYF
TGTGCCAGCGACTCAGATACGCAGTATTTT
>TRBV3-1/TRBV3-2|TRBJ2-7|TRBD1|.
CASSRNFGQGGGEQYF
TGTGCCAGCAGCCGGAATTTTGGACAGGGAGGCGGGGAGCAGTACTTC
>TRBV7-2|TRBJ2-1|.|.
CASSPNLAAGEQFF
TGTGCCAGCAGCCCTAACTTAGCGGCGGGAGAGCAGTTCTTC
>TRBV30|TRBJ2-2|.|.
CAWTTRQARTGELFF
TGTGCCTGGACCACAAGACAGGCCCGCACCGGGGAGCTGTTTTTT
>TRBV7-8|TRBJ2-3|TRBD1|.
CASSWGTGRDTQYF
TGTGCCAGCAGCTGGGGGACAGGGCGGGATACGCAGTATTTT
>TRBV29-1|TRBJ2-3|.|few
CSVEVRTATDTQYF
TGCAGCGTTGAAGTTAGGACAGCCACAGATACGCAGTATTTT
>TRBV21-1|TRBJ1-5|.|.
CASSKARALSGNQPQHF
TGTGCCAGCAGCAAAGCGAGGGCCCTGAGCGGCAATCAGCCCCAGCATTTT
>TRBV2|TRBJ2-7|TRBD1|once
CASRRDRGGSYEQYF
TGTGCCAGCAGACGCGACAGGGGTGGCTCCTACGAGCAGTACTTC
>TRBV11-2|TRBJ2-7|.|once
CASSLVGSGAYEQYF
TGTGCCAGCAGCTTAGTTGGGAGCGGCGCCTACGAGCAGTACTTC
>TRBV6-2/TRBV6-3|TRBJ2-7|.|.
CASRYGQPYEQYF
TGTGCCAGCAGATACGGACAGCCCTACGAGCAGTACTTC
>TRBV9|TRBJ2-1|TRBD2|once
CASSAGLAGWGEQFF
TGTGCCAGCAGCGCGGGACTAGCGGGATGGGGTGAGCAGTTCTTC
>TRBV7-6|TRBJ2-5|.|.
CASSPPGLIPETQYF
TGTGCCAGCAGCCCCCCTGGCCTCATTCCGGAGACCCAGTACTTC
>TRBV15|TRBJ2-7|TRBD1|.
CATSKDRGREQYF
TGTGCCACCAGCAAAGACAGGGGGCGCGAGCAGTACTTC
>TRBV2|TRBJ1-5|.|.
CASSSTFRLNQPQHF
TGTGCCAGCAGCTCTACCTTCAGGCTTAATCAGCCCCAGCATTTT
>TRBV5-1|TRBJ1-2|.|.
CASSVGDRTNYGYTF
TGCGCCAGCAGCGTTGGCGACAGGACTAACTATGGCTACACCTTC
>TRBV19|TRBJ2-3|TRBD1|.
CASKPGQGWTDTQYF
TGTGCCAGTAAACCGGGACAGGGGTGGACAGATACGCAGTATTTT
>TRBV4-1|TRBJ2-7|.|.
CASSRARGSGYEQYF
TGCGCCAGCAGCCGCGCCCGGGGATCGGGGTACGAGCAGTACTTC
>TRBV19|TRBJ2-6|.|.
CASRARGANVLTF
TGTGCCAGTAGAGCGCGCGGGGCCAACGTCCTGACTTTC
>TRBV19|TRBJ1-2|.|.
CASSPQRQLNYGYTF
TGTGCCAGTAGTCCCCAGAGACAGTTGAACTATGGCTACACCTTC